The present entry profiles one T cell receptor beta chain with its context. Its specificity is unknown. Method: immunoSEQ multiplex PCR; TCRdb's copy keeps in-frame clones and lacks some. The profile shows around 140,000 clones, about nine tenths of them singletons. Germline-derived CDR1 and CDR2 are SGHDN and FVKESK. The CDR3 has 15 amino acids. The junction had 4 bases not matched to a gene; V was cut back by 1 base and J by 6 bases. This sample was taken from a study of T cell responses to AZD1222 COVID-19 vaccine. Study-wide results and limits: Mostly white British, mostly female donors; authors suggested clonal diversity may be underestimated. Spike-specific TCR breadth and depth grew following two AZD1222 doses. The number of AZD1222 recipients seropositive at baseline was only five or six. After the peak T cell response, and only then, were repertoires sampled.

The origin of this receptor is an adult who received the AZD1222 COVID-19 vaccine. V is TRBV14 and J is TRBJ2-2, with TRBD1 matching over 8 bases. Sample: peripheral blood, taken 28 days after the second AZD1222 dose. The CDR3 region has the DNA TGTGCCAGCAGCCAAGCGACAGGGGTAGCCGGGGAGCTGTTTTTT. This encodes CASSQATGVAGELFF.